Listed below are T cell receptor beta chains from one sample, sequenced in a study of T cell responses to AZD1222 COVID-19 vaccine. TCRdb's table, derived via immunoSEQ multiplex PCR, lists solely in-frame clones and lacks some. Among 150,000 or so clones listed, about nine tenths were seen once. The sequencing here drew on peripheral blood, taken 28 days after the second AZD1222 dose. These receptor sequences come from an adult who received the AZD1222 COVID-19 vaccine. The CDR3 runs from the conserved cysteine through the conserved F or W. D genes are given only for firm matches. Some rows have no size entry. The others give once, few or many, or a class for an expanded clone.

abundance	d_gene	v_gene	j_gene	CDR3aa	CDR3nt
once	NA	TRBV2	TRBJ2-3	CASGSQGFTDAQYF	TGTGCCAGCGGAAGTCAGGGCTTCACAGATGCGCAGTATTTT
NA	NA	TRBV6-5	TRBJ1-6	CASSYSGGDNSPLHF	TGTGCCAGCAGTTACTCTGGGGGAGATAATTCACCCCTCCACTTT
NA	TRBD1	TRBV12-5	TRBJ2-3	CASGSGQGYTDTQYF	TGTGCTAGTGGTTCGGGACAGGGGTACACAGATACGCAGTATTTT
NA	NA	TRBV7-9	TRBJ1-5	CASSFLGWDQPQHF	TGTGCCAGCAGCTTTCTGGGGTGGGATCAGCCCCAGCATTTT
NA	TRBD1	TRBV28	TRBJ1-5	CASTPSGTGQQPQHF	TGTGCCAGCACCCCGAGCGGGACAGGGCAACAGCCCCAGCATTTT
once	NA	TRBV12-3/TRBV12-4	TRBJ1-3	CASRRNTIYF	TGTGCCAGCAGAAGAAACACCATATATTTT
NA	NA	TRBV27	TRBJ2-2	CASSSPRNGAGELFF	TGTGCCAGCAGTTCCCCGAGAAACGGTGCCGGGGAGCTGTTTTTT
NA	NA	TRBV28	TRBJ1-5	CASRVRGRGSNQPQHF	TGTGCCAGCCGGGTTCGGGGCAGGGGAAGCAATCAGCCCCAGCATTTT
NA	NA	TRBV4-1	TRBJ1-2	CASSQDPVGSYGYTF	TGCGCCAGCAGCCAAGATCCTGTCGGGAGCTATGGCTACACCTTC
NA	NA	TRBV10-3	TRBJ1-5	CASYGGSNQPQHF	TGTGCCAGCTACGGGGGTAGCAATCAGCCCCAGCATTTT
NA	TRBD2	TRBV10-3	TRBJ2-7	CAITEREGGKQYF	TGTGCCATCACGGAGCGGGAGGGCGGGAAGCAGTACTTC
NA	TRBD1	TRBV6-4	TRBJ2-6	CASRTKRTGIGVLTF	TGTGCCAGCAGAACAAAACGGACAGGGATTGGCGTCCTGACTTTC
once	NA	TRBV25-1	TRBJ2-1	CASGREKPSYNEQFF	TGTGCCAGTGGCAGGGAAAAGCCCTCCTACAATGAGCAGTTCTTC
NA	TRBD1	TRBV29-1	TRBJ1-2	CSVVSTGGYGYTF	TGCAGCGTTGTTTCGACAGGGGGCTATGGCTACACCTTC
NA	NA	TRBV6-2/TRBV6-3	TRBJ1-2	CASSLMHEYYGYTF	TGTGCCAGCAGCCTCATGCACGAGTACTATGGCTACACCTTC
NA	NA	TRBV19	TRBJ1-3	CATERGSSGNTIYF	TGTGCCACCGAACGGGGGTCCTCTGGAAACACCATATATTTT
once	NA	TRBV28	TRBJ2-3	CASRPGLTDTQYF	TGTGCCAGTCGCCCCGGGCTCACAGATACGCAGTATTTT
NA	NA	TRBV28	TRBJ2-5	CASSPYPQGGGQETQYF	TGTGCCAGCAGTCCCTACCCACAGGGGGGGGGACAAGAGACCCAGTACTTC
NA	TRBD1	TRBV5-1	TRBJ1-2	CASSLGGQGFDGYTF	TGCGCCAGCAGCTTGGGGGGACAGGGCTTTGATGGCTACACCTTC
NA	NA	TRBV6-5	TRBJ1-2	CASSSQGVYGYTF	TGTGCCAGCAGTTCACAAGGGGTCTATGGCTACACCTTC
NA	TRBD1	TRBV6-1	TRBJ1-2	CASSEEQGLGYTF	TGTGCCAGCAGTGAAGAACAGGGGTTGGGCTACACCTTC
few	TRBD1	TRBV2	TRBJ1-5	CASSVGQGRGQPQHF	TGTGCCAGCAGTGTGGGACAGGGTCGAGGTCAGCCCCAGCATTTT
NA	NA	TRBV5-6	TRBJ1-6	CASSLWGALYSPLHF	TGTGCCAGCAGCTTGTGGGGGGCGCTGTATTCACCCCTCCACTTT
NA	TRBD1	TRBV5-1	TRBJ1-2	CASSLSPGQATGANYGYTF	TGCGCCAGCAGCCTCTCGCCGGGACAGGCGACAGGGGCTAACTATGGCTACACCTTC
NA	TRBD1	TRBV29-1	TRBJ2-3	CSVGQYLSTDTQYF	TGCAGCGTGGGACAGTACCTCTCCACAGATACGCAGTATTTT
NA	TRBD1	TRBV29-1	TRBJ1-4	CSVGTGTGRSKLFF	TGCAGCGTGGGCACCGGGACAGGGAGGAGTAAACTGTTTTTT
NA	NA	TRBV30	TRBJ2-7	CAFPTSSGEQYF	TGTGCCTTTCCCACTTCGTCGGGCGAGCAGTACTTC
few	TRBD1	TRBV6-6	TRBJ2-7	CASGGNRGYEQYF	TGTGCCAGCGGGGGCAACAGGGGTTACGAGCAGTACTTC
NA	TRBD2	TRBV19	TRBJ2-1	CASRRDSGRGSYNEQFF	TGTGCCAGTAGGAGGGATAGCGGGAGAGGATCCTACAATGAGCAGTTCTTC
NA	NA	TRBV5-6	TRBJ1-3	CASSLGDSGNTIYF	TGTGCCAGCAGCTTGGGCGACTCTGGAAACACCATATATTTT
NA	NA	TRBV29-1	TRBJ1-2	CSVEATGARGGGYTF	TGCAGCGTTGAAGCCACCGGCGCCAGGGGTGGTGGCTACACCTTC
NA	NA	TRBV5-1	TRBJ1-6	CASSLAGREGGSPLHF	TGCGCCAGCAGCTTGGCGGGCAGGGAGGGAGGGTCACCCCTCCACTTT
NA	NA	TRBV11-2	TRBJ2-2	CASSLDQVGELFF	TGTGCCAGCAGCTTAGATCAGGTCGGGGAGCTGTTTTTT
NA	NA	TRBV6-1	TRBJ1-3	CASSETYRKGNTIYF	TGTGCCAGCAGTGAAACGTACCGAAAAGGAAACACCATATATTTT
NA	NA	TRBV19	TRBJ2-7	CASSIAARYEQYF	TGTGCCAGTAGTATAGCTGCCCGCTACGAGCAGTACTTC
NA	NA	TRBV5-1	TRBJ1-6	CASSFGTPNNSPLHF	TGCGCCAGCAGTTTCGGGACACCCAATAATTCACCCCTCCACTTT
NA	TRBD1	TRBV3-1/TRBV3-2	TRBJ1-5	CASSLGTGGNQPQHF	TGTGCCAGCAGCCTCGGGACAGGGGGAAATCAGCCCCAGCATTTT
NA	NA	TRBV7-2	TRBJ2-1	CASSRSPVPGGEQFF	TGTGCCAGCAGCCGGTCGCCTGTCCCTGGGGGTGAGCAGTTCTTC
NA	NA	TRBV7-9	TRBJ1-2	CASSFTGNYGYTF	TGTGCCAGCAGCTTCACAGGGAACTATGGCTACACCTTC
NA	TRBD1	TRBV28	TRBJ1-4	CASSPLTGHYEKLFF	TGTGCCAGCAGTCCCTTGACAGGGCATTACGAAAAACTGTTTTTT
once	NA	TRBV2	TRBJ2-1	CASSVRRGSDEQFF	TGTGCCAGCAGTGTACGCAGGGGAAGTGATGAGCAGTTCTTC
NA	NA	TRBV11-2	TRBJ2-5	CASSLVGATETQYF	TGTGCCAGCAGCTTAGTAGGGGCCACAGAGACCCAGTACTTC
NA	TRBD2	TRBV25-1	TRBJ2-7	CASSEAGLAIIYEQYF	TGTGCCAGCAGTGAAGCCGGACTAGCAATAATTTACGAGCAGTACTTC
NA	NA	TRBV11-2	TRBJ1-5	CASSLVRDQPQHF	TGTGCCAGCAGCTTAGTCCGGGATCAGCCCCAGCATTTT
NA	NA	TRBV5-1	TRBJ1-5	CASSLGAADSNQPQHF	TGCGCCAGCAGCTTGGGAGCAGCAGATAGCAATCAGCCCCAGCATTTT
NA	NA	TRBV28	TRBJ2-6	CASSPPKGGGSGANVLTF	TGTGCCAGCAGTCCCCCGAAAGGGGGAGGCTCTGGGGCCAACGTCCTGACTTTC
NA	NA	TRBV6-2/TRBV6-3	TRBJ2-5	CASSYGETQYF	TGTGCCAGCAGTTACGGGGAGACCCAGTACTTC
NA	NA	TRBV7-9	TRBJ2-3	CASSPWTDTQYF	TGTGCCAGCAGCCCCTGGACAGATACGCAGTATTTT
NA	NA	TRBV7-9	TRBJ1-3	CASSAEGGPYSGNTIYF	TGTGCCAGCAGCGCCGAGGGGGGCCCCTACTCTGGAAACACCATATATTTT
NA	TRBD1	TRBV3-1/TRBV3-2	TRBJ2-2	CASSQGGQGVSGELFF	TGTGCCAGCAGCCAAGGGGGACAGGGAGTCTCCGGGGAGCTGTTTTTT
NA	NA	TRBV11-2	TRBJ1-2	CASSAGTTYGYTF	TGTGCCAGCAGTGCCGGGACAACCTATGGCTACACCTTC